The present TCR beta chain was sequenced within a study of T cells in localized non-small cell lung cancer. Clones were read by immunoSEQ multiplex PCR, and TCRdb kept only the in-frame ones, dropping some. The table records around 80,000 clones, over 60% of them present only once. The table lists this clone with a few counts. What it binds is unknown. General observations from the study: The tumor had only one region sequenced, so heterogeneity remains possible.

This TCR was recovered from a man between 35 and 75 years old with stage II squamous cell lung carcinoma. The specimen comprised PBMCs, sampled before any cancer treatment.

CDR3 sequence (DNA): TGTGCCTGTGACAGGGTTTTCGACGAGCAGTACTTC. Protein sequence: CACDRVFDEQYF. The chain combines TRBV30 with TRBJ2-7, with 7 positions matching TRBD1. With V trimmed by 6 bases and J by 5 bases, 7 bases remained unmatched. Germline assignment: CDR1 GTSNPN and CDR2 SVGIG (reference sequence). The CDR3 totals 12 residues. The entire variable domain, with the rest obtained from reference TRBV30 and TRBJ2-7, is as follows: SQTIHQWPATLVQPVGSPLSLECTVEGTSNPNLYWYRQAAGRGLQLLFYSVGIGQISSEVPQNLSASRPQDRQFILSSKKLLLSDSGFYLCACDRVFDEQYFGPGTRLTVT.